This T cell receptor (beta chain) was sequenced in a study of blood T cell repertoires in COVID-19. About the research overall: Donors in the United States, Italy and Spain gave samples during acute or convalescent COVID-19. T cells, B-cell-depleted T cells, or PBMCs supplied cDNA or gDNA.

The CDR3 has 12 residues. V gave up 3 bases and J gave up 7 bases, with 9 bases separating them. Germline CDR1 and CDR2: KGHSH and LQKENI. The authors' processing: Amplification with reference gene primers provided the estimates of nucleated cell counts. Generated by immunoSEQ multiplex PCR, the TCRdb table keeps only in-frame clones and is missing some. V and J calls and clone size are given by that table; D and trimming were obtained from the DNA. The sample has under 150,000 clones; about 88% are singletons. The source of this sequence is a woman in her 70s who had recovered from COVID-19. Sequenced sample: peripheral blood. The gene calls are TRBV18 and TRBJ1-2; D gene ambiguous. The CDR3 DNA reads TGTGCCAGCTCACCGGTCCCCAGTGGCTACACCTTC. Protein product: CASSPVPSGYTF.